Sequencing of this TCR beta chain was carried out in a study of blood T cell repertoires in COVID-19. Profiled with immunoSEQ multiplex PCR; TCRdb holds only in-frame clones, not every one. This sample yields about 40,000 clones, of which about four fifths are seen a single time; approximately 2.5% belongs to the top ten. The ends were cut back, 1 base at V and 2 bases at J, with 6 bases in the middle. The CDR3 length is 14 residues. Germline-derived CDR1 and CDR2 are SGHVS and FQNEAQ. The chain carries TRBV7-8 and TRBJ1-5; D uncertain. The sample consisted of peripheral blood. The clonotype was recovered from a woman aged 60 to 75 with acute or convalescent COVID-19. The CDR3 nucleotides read TGTGCCAGCAGCTTAGGGGGAGGCAATCAGCCCCAGCATTTT. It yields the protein CASSLGGGNQPQHF.